The 26 T cell receptor beta chains below all came from one sample that was sequenced in a study of T cells in Graves' hyperthyroidism and ophthalmopathy (dated by TCRdb to between 2018 and 2021). Libraries were constructed by multiplex PCR. The sequencer listed for this sample is Illumina HiSeq 2000. TCR beta CDR3 regions were amplified from RNA transcripts. The first round of RT-PCR for the TCR CDR3 was performed with the HTBI primer set and the Qiagen OneStep RT-PCR kit. TCRdb reprocessed the public reads (quality trimming at Q25 with fastp, clone calling with MiXCR) and kept in-frame beta chains. Rows matching on CDR3 protein sequence are summarized as one entry with the most common DNA and genes. In this sample the table shows a few hundred thousand distinct CDR3 sequences, around 16% of which occur a single time. The ten most abundant clones make up around 7.8% of the sample. Sequenced: blood. Source of these receptors: a woman aged 25 to 39 with Graves' hyperthyroidism.

This rearrangement joins TRBV16 to TRBJ1-5; no reliable D call. The CDR3 sequence is 14 residues long. Trimming removed 2 bases from V and 3 bases from J, with 8 bases in between. Germline V gene data show CDR1 as KGHSY and CDR2 as FQNENV. The CDR3 sequence: CASSQKDHNQPQHF. The DNA for the CDR3 is TGTGCCAGCAGCCAAAAGGACCACAATCAGCCCCAGCATTTT.

This clonotype has just a few counts. The V and J genes are TRBV9 and TRBJ2-6; no clear D gene. CDR1 is SGDLS and CDR2 is YYNGEE in the germline V gene. The V end lost 3 bases, the J end lost 0 bases, and 10 bases lay between the germline ends. The CDR3 is made up of 16 amino acids. CDR3: CASSEGPSSGANVLTF. The CDR3 coding sequence is TGTGCCAGCAGCGAAGGCCCGAGCTCTGGGGCCAACGTCCTGACTTTC.

The gene calls are TRBV10-3 and TRBJ1-1, with TRBD1 as a possible D gene (6 bases). Trimming removed 8 bases at V and 5 bases at J, with 12 bases between. The CDR3 has 12 amino acids. From germline, CDR1 is ENHRY and CDR2 SYGVKD. CDR3 sequence: CAIGRQGTEAFF. CDR3 sequence (DNA): TGTGCCATCGGTCGTCAGGGGACTGAAGCTTTCTTT.

This clonotype was seen many times. The CDR3 DNA follows: TGTGCCAGCAGCTTACCAACGGGATACCCCTACAATGAGCAGTTCTTC. Its protein product is CASSLPTGYPYNEQFF. J is TRBJ2-1 and V is TRBV11-2, with D tentatively TRBD2 (5 bases). V lost 2 bases to trimming and J lost 2 bases, with 13 bases between them. The CDR3 runs to 16 residues. The germline V gene has CDR1 SGHAT and CDR2 FQNNGV.

This clonotype was recorded many times. The CDR3 region is CSVEEPTSDGQFF. CDR3 DNA: TGCAGCGTTGAAGAGCCTACGAGCGACGGGCAGTTCTTC. The chain joins TRBV29-1 to TRBJ2-1, with unresolved D. Per germline, CDR1 SQVTM and CDR2 ANQGSEA. Trimming removed 0 bases from V and 12 bases from J, with 15 bases in between. CDR3 length: 13 residues.

This clonotype was recorded many times. The J gene is TRBJ1-5, the V gene TRBV20-1, with a possible D match to TRBD1 (5 bases). Per germline, CDR1 DFQATT and CDR2 SNEGSKA (reference sequence). The CDR3 is made up of 13 amino acids. The V and J ends lost 1 base and 6 bases respectively, with 10 bases between them. The CDR3 coding sequence is TGCAGTGCTAGAGCTTGGGGGTTTCAGCCCCAGCATTTT. Translated, it gives CSARAWGFQPQHF.

This clonotype was observed at least ten times. V gene TRBV20-1 combines with J gene TRBJ2-7, with D possibly being TRBD1 (5 bases). CDR3 size: 13 residues. The germline V gene has CDR1 DFQATT and CDR2 SNEGSKA (reference sequence). Trimming pared 5 bases from V and 2 bases from J, leaving 13 bases between. DNA for the CDR3: TGCAGTGCTCCAGACAGCCTTCCCTACGAGCAGTACTTC. This sequence encodes CSAPDSLPYEQYF.

There are many counts of this clonotype. J is TRBJ2-3 and V is TRBV11-3; D ambiguous. V was clipped by 4 bases and J by 0 bases, with 8 bases between them. CDR1 is SGHNT, CDR2 YENEEA, per germline. The CDR3 has 14 amino acids. CDR3 bases: TGTGCCAGCAGCTCCCGGTCAAGCACAGATACGCAGTATTTT. Protein product: CASSSRSSTDTQYF.

This clonotype was found many times. The J gene is TRBJ2-1, the V gene TRBV7-2; D is unclear. The CDR3 sequence is 16 residues long. Between the trimmed V and J ends, which lost 0 bases and 3 bases, there was a span of 12 bases. Germline lookup yields CDR1 SGHTA and CDR2 FQGNSA. For the CDR3, the DNA is TGTGCCAGCAGCTTAGCGGGCGGAGTTGGCTACAATGAGCAGTTCTTC. It specifies CASSLAGGVGYNEQFF.

There are a few counts of this clonotype. The rearrangement links TRBV7-3 to TRBJ2-1; 13 nucleotides line up with TRBD2. V lost 0 bases, J lost 6 bases, and 2 bases stayed unmatched. CDR1 is SGHTA, CDR2 FQGTGA, per germline. This CDR3 contains 16 residues. The CDR3 nucleotides are TGTGCCAGCAGCTTAACCCGGACTAGCGGGGGCAATGAGCAGTTCTTC. Translating it yields CASSLTRTSGGNEQFF.

This clonotype was detected many times. The rearrangement links TRBV2 to TRBJ2-3; D might be TRBD1 (5 bases). This CDR3 has 16 amino acids. V shed 3 bases and J shed 0 bases, with 13 bases lying between them. Germline CDR1 and CDR2: SNHLY and FYNNEI. In DNA form, the CDR3 reads TGTGCCAGCAGTGATCAGGGATCCCCTAGCACAGATACGCAGTATTTT. This codes for CASSDQGSPSTDTQYF.

In this sample, this clonotype turned up many times. V usage is TRBV9 and J usage is TRBJ2-5, with D possibly TRBD2 on 5 matching bases. Looked up from germline, CDR1 is SGDLS and CDR2 is YYNGEE. The CDR3 covers 14 residues. Trimming pared 0 bases from V and 3 bases from J, leaving 9 bases between. CDR3 DNA sequence: TGTGCCAGCAGCGTAGGGCTAGCAGAAGAGACCCAGTACTTC. This sequence encodes CASSVGLAEETQYF.

This clonotype was picked up many times. This chain connects TRBV7-4 to TRBJ2-3; TRBD1 matches 9 bases. Per germline, CDR1 SGHVT and CDR2 SQSDAQ. This CDR3 has 17 amino acids. V shed 2 bases and J 4 bases; nucleotides not matched to a gene: 10. The CDR3 DNA is TGTGCCAGCAGCTTACCCAGGGACAGGGAAGGACCAGATACGCAGTATTTT. Translation: CASSLPRDREGPDTQYF. The variable domain in full, with the rest retrieved from reference TRBV7-4 and TRBJ2-3, is GAGVSQSPRYKVAKRGRDVALRCDSISGHVTLYWYRQTLGQGSEVLTYSQSDAQRDKSGRPSGRFSAERPERSVSTLKIQRTEQGDSAVYLCASSLPRDREGPDTQYFGPGTRLTVL.

This clonotype was observed many times. The chain carries TRBV28 and TRBJ2-5; D remains unclear. The CDR3 runs 13 residues. Per the germline V gene, CDR1 is MDHEN and CDR2 is SYDVKM. Trimming removed 6 bases at V and 1 base at J, with 9 bases between. DNA of the CDR3: TGTGCCAGCAGCCCGGCTAGCCAAGAGACCCAGTACTTC. Its protein is CASSPASQETQYF. Using reference TRBV28 and TRBJ2-5 for the parts outside the CDR3, the full variable domain is DVKVTQSSRYLVKRTGEKVFLECVQDMDHENMFWYRQDPGLGLRLIYFSYDVKMKEKGDIPEGYSVSREKKERFSLILESASTNQTSMYLCASSPASQETQYFGPGTRLLVL.

This clonotype showed up many times. The rearrangement uses TRBV7-6 and TRBJ2-1; 11 bases match TRBD2. The V and J ends lost 5 bases and 9 bases, in that order; junction bases with no gene match: 9. CDR3 length: 15 amino acids. Germline-derived CDR1 and CDR2 are SGHVS and FNYEAQ. The CDR3 region is CASSIGTSGNGEQFF. CDR3 DNA: TGTGCCAGCAGCATTGGGACTAGCGGCAATGGTGAGCAGTTCTTC.

This clonotype was counted a few times. It may be a read error: a sequence one base away is much more abundant. This sequence joins TRBV28 and TRBJ2-5; 9 nucleotides line up with TRBD2. The CDR3 loop spans 15 amino acids. Germline-derived CDR1 and CDR2 are MDHEN and SYDVKM. The CDR3 DNA reads as TGTGTCAGCAGTTTACTAGCGGGCTCTAGGGAGACCCAGTACTTC. Encoded protein: CVSSLLAGSRETQYF. The entire variable domain, with the rest obtained from reference TRBV28 and TRBJ2-5, is as follows: DVKVTQSSRYLVKRTGEKVFLECVQDMDHENMFWYRQDPGLGLRLIYFSYDVKMKEKGDIPEGYSVSREKKERFSLILESASTNQTSMYLCVSSLLAGSRETQYFGPGTRLLVL.

In its sample, this clonotype was seen many times. This chain connects TRBV2 to TRBJ1-1; D is possibly TRBD1 (5 bases). Germline V gene lookup returns CDR1 SNHLY and CDR2 FYNNEI. V lost 4 bases and J lost 0, with 9 bases in between. There are 14 residues in the CDR3. The CDR3 here is CASSGQPMNTEAFF. The CDR3 coding sequence is TGTGCCAGCAGTGGACAGCCAATGAACACTGAAGCTTTCTTT. Based on the CDR3 plus reference TRBV2 and TRBJ1-1, the full variable domain is EPEVTQTPSHQVTQMGQEVILRCVPISNHLYFYWYRQILGQKVEFLVSFYNNEISEKSEIFDDQFSVERPDGSNFTLKIRSTKLEDSAMYFCASSGQPMNTEAFFGQGTRLTVV.

This clonotype was seen a handful of times. This chain connects TRBV5-6 to TRBJ1-1, with 9 bases that match TRBD1. Germline lookup yields CDR1 SGHDT and CDR2 YYEEEE. This CDR3 contains 14 residues. With V trimmed by 3 bases and J by 4 bases, 4 bases remained unmatched. The CDR3 bases are TGTGCCAGCAGCTCCCCGGGACAGGGCACTGAAGCTTTCTTT. Its protein product is CASSSPGQGTEAFF.

The CDR3 loop reads CASSSPAGGVEQYF. In nucleotides, the CDR3 is TGTGCCAGCAGCTCCCCGGCGGGAGGGGTCGAGCAGTACTTC. This rearrangement joins TRBV9 to TRBJ2-7; 9 nucleotides line up with TRBD2. In germline, CDR1 is SGDLS, CDR2 YYNGEE. Unmatched junction bases numbered 8, after V lost 4 bases and J lost 6 bases. The CDR3 runs 14 residues.

In its sample, this clonotype was seen many times. The V and J genes are TRBV28 and TRBJ2-1; unclear D gene. The CDR3 has 13 amino acids. The germline gives CDR1 MDHEN, CDR2 SYDVKM. V was cut by 6 bases and J by 6 bases, with 12 bases left in between. This chain's CDR3 is CASSSRISNEQFF. The CDR3 DNA reads as TGTGCCAGCAGCAGCAGAATATCCAATGAGCAGTTCTTC.

This clonotype was counted between two and nine times. The chain has TRBV10-3 and TRBJ2-2, with no clear D. There are 15 residues in the CDR3. The V and J ends lost 10 bases and 1 base respectively, with 16 bases between them. From germline, CDR1 is ENHRY and CDR2 SYGVKD. The CDR3 DNA sequence: TGTGCCAGCAGAAACCCTGGCGGGAACACCGGGGAGCTGTTTTTT. This sequence encodes CASRNPGGNTGELFF.

The V and J genes are TRBV6-9 and TRBJ2-7, with TRBD2 matching over 9 bases. In germline, CDR1 is MNHGY, CDR2 SVAAGI. With V trimmed by 3 bases and J by 7 bases, 10 bases remained unmatched. This CDR3 is 15 amino acids long. CDR3 sequence reads: CASSYRVAGGGEQYF. CDR3 coding DNA: TGTGCCAGCAGTTACCGTGTCGCGGGAGGGGGTGAGCAGTACTTC.

The rearrangement joins TRBV6-1 to TRBJ2-7; D not resolved. The V end was cut by 1 base, the J end by 2 bases, with 6 bases between. The CDR3 extends over 13 amino acids. Germline V lookup: CDR1 MNHNS, CDR2 SASEGT. CDR3 in DNA: TGTGCCAGCAGTGAAGGACGAGCCTACGAGCAGTACTTC. Residues: CASSEGRAYEQYF.

This clonotype was seen once. A much larger clonotype is one base distant, so this may be a read error. The gene calls are TRBV30 and TRBJ1-6; no definite D call. The length of the CDR3 is 14 residues. The V end was cut by 5 bases, the J end by 2 bases, with 10 bases between. The V gene's germline CDR1 is GTSNPN and CDR2 SVGIG (reference sequence). The CDR3 protein is CAWAVYAYNSPLHF. DNA of the CDR3: TGTGCCTGGGCAGTCTACGCCTATAATTCACCCCTCCACTTT.

This clonotype was detected many times. V gene TRBV10-3 combines with J gene TRBJ2-7, with 7 bases matching TRBD1. V trimming: 6 bases; J trimming: 2 bases; junction bases outside the gene matches: 1. From germline, CDR1 is ENHRY and CDR2 SYGVKD. The CDR3 covers 12 residues. The CDR3 DNA reads as TGTGCCATCAGGGACAGGACCTACGAGCAGTACTTC. Translating gives CAIRDRTYEQYF.

There are a few counts of this clonotype. V usage is TRBV19 and J usage is TRBJ2-1; D not certain. The V gene lost 7 bases and the J gene lost 0 bases, with 10 bases spanning the gap. Germline V gives CDR1 LNHDA, CDR2 SQIVND (reference sequence). The CDR3 spans 14 residues. The CDR3 nucleotides read TGTGCCAGTACGATGCGGAGCTCCTACAATGAGCAGTTCTTC. Translation: CASTMRSSYNEQFF.